This T cell receptor beta chain stems from a study of T cells in narcolepsy. Study overall: Donors had narcolepsy type 1 or type 2, or were healthy controls. Study outcomes and limitations: Reportedly, autoreactive clonotypes were serially detected in patients' blood but not controls'. Comparing one patient's CSF and blood CD4+ clonotypes highlighted HCRT- and TRIB2-specific autoreactive clonotypes. Some memory CD4+ repertoires had no autoreactive clone sequences.

The CDR3 runs 12 residues. Germline V gene data show CDR1 as MGHRA and CDR2 as YSYEKL. The V end lost 0 bases, the J end lost 7 bases, and 6 bases lay between the germline ends. The table came from immunoSEQ multiplex PCR; TCRdb's copy has only in-frame clones and leaves some out. The sample records tens of thousands of clones, 55% to 80% being singletons. About this clone: Its antigen is as yet unknown.

What was sequenced was memory (CD45RA-) CD4+ T cells from blood. This clonotype was obtained from a human donor in good health. The rearrangement joins TRBV4-1 to TRBJ1-2; no firm D call. CDR3 nucleotides: TGCGCCAGCAGCCAAGAACCGGGTGGCTACACCTTC. Its translation: CASSQEPGGYTF.